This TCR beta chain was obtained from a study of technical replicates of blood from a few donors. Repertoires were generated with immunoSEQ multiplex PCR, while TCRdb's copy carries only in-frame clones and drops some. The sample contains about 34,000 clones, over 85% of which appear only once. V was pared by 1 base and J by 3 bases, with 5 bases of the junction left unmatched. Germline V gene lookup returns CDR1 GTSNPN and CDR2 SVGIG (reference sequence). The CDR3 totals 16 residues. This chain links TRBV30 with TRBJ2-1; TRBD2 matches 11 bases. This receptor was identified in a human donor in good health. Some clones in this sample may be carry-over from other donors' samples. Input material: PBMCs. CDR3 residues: CAWSEGLAGGYNEQFF. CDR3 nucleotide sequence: TGTGCCTGGAGTGAAGGCCTAGCGGGAGGCTACAATGAGCAGTTCTTC.